This paragraph reports one TCR beta chain. The specificity of this receptor is unknown. One base away there is no much larger clone; base qualities are not given. Looking up the germline V gene (reference sequence) yields CDR1 LNHDA and CDR2 SQIVND. Its CDR3 holds 15 amino acids, cysteine through phenylalanine. The CDR3 DNA has 45 bases and is translated from base 1. At the junction V is shortened by 1 base and J by 2 bases, with 12 bases in between. In the prospective study, participants were about 18 to 89 years old, resided in 24 geographic areas of the United States, and were enrolled through a virtual design. In the prospective study, participants were assigned to cohorts based on the clinical history participants reported in a screening survey and a study questionnaire. ImmuneRACE Cohort 3 recovered participants were defined by two consecutive negative NP/OP PCR tests, healthcare professional clearance, or symptom resolution. Mobile phlebotomists in the prospective study collected whole blood, serum and a nasopharyngeal or oropharyngeal swab from every participant. Participants in the prospective study had the option to provide additional blood draws and questionnaires over an approximately 2-month period. Before DNA extraction, blood samples from the prospective study were shipped at room temperature or frozen.

The sample belongs to a study of blood T cell repertoires in COVID-19 (dated by TCRdb to 2018 to 2020). Looking at the study overall: Collaborator samples came from the United States, Italy and Spain and covered acute and convalescent phases of COVID-19. The material from the prospective study consisted of cDNA or gDNA derived from T cells, B-cell-depleted T cells, or PBMCs. Subjects who had been exposed to COVID-19, were actively infected with it, or had recovered from it provided the deeply sampled blood TCRbeta repertoires that made up the dataset. The repertoires were released in a freely available public database meant as a resource for research on the immune response to SARS-CoV-2. Samples were obtained from the ongoing ImmuneRACE study (first 160 participants) and from 1,000 to 1,500 subjects provided by 6 global collaborators. Nearly every sample came with metadata listing a de-identified subject ID, COVID-19 status, age in years and sex. Where HLA class I and class II types were available, the types were taken from metadata supplied by the sample provider, not from assay-based typing. Results and caveats for the whole study, not just this receptor: Clinical and demographic metadata were provided uncurated, with the amount varying by source and participant.

The immunoSEQ Assay, a bias-controlled multiplex PCR, was used to amplify TCRbeta CDR3 regions from genomic DNA. As for the authors' bioinformatics: Within the assay, amplification of reference gene primers was used to estimate how many nucleated cells each sample contained. Sequence reads were collapsed and filtered to measure the absolute abundance of every unique TCRbeta CDR3 rearrangement. For each sample, productive Simpson clonality was calculated by taking the square root of Simpson's diversity index across productive rearrangements. Not all clones reach the TCRdb copy of this immuneACCESS table, which keeps in-frame sequences only. Checked studies attribute under half of the gap to unresolved V genes and leave the rest unexplained. The V and J calls and clone size come from that table; D and trimming were worked out from the DNA. The sample records just over 300,000 clones, approximately 84% of which are singletons. About 4.1% of the sample belongs to the ten largest clones.

This receptor chain uses TRBV19 and TRBJ2-7; the D gene is perhaps TRBD1, from 6 matching bases. Sequenced sample: PBMCs or T cells enriched from blood (not recorded which). The sequence derives from a man aged 25-45 years who had recovered from COVID-19. CDR3 region: CASSIVDSRTYEQYF. The DNA is TGTGCCAGTAGTATAGTGGACAGTAGGACCTACGAGCAGTACTTC.